The present entry profiles one T cell receptor (beta chain) with its context. This CDR3 region has 16 residues. With V trimmed by 3 bases and J by 4 bases, 7 bases remained unmatched. Germline CDR1 reads SGHRS; CDR2 reads YFSETQ. The data were obtained in a study of cytomegalovirus exposure and HLA in healthy donors. The PCR ran on 60 Vbeta and 13 Jbeta primers. Sequencing used immunoSEQ multiplex PCR; TCRdb keeps in-frame clones, though not all of them. The sample records 150,000 to 200,000 clones, about three quarters being singletons. The source of this sequence is a man between 18 and 35 years old in good health and CMV-seropositive. V usage is TRBV5-1 and J usage is TRBJ2-3; the match to TRBD1 covers 11 bases. Sequenced sample: PBMCs. The CDR3 nucleotides read TGCGCCAGCAGCTCTCAAGGACAGGGGGCCGCAGATACGCAGTATTTT. It yields the protein CASSSQGQGAADTQYF.